The source of this TCR beta chain is a study of siplizumab effects on memory and regulatory T cells. Sequencing was performed with immunoSEQ multiplex PCR; in TCRdb, only in-frame clones are kept and a portion is missing. In the table there are approximately 68,000 clones, roughly nine tenths of which are singletons. The V end was cut by 3 bases, the J end by 3 bases, with 11 bases between. Germline loops: CDR1 SNHLY, CDR2 FYNNEI. This CDR3 comprises 14 residues. The origin of this receptor is a human donor in good health. The chain has TRBV2 and TRBJ2-5; D not certain. Sequencing was performed on CD8+ T cells sorted from blood. The CDR3 bases are TGTGCCAGCAGTGAGGTCGCCCCCAAAGAGACCCAGTACTTC. Translation: CASSEVAPKETQYF.